This section outlines one TCR beta chain sequence together with its context. The germline gives CDR1 MDHEN, CDR2 SYDVKM. V lost 1 base, J lost 1 base, and 13 bases lay in between. The CDR3 consists of 16 residues. Clones were sequenced by immunoSEQ multiplex PCR, and TCRdb holds only the in-frame ones, with some missing. Of 200,000 to 250,000 clones in the sample, 75% to 90% are singletons; the top ten hold 3% to 4.5%. This entry is derived from a study of blood T cell repertoires in COVID-19. The clonotype comes from a middle-aged woman with acute COVID-19. Material: PBMCs or T cells enriched from blood (not recorded which). The rearrangement uses TRBV28 and TRBJ1-1; D possibly corresponds to TRBD1 (6 bases). The DNA of the CDR3 is TGTGCCAGCAGTTTATTGCAGAGGGGGTGGAACACTGAAGCTTTCTTT. The encoded protein is CASSLLQRGWNTEAFF.